One and the same sample provided the 15 T cell receptor beta chains below, sequenced in a study of CD8 T cells in ankylosing spondylitis. TCRdb re-called the 5' RACE reads with MiXCR, one entry per CDR3 protein. The sample shows approximately 350,000 distinct CDR3 sequences, about 20% of them seen only once. Sequencing was performed on blood, either unsorted or a sorted T cell fraction (not recorded which). All receptors come from a male donor with ankylosing spondylitis or in good health (not recorded which).

The chain uses TRBV4-2 and TRBJ2-5; D is possibly TRBD1 or TRBD2 (6 bases each). Germline-derived CDR1 and CDR2 are LGHNA and YNFKEQ. V lost 0 bases to trimming and J lost 4 bases, with 12 bases between them. This CDR3 comprises 15 residues. The CDR3 region has the DNA TGTGCCAGCAGCCAAGATTGGGGGGCGCGAGAGACCCAGTACTTC. It is translated as CASSQDWGARETQYF.

The chain links TRBV6-1 to TRBJ2-1; 9 bases are a match to TRBD2. This CDR3 has 15 residues. The V gene end was trimmed by 6 bases and the J gene end by 2 bases; junction bases not matched to a gene: 5. Germline V gene lookup returns CDR1 MNHNS and CDR2 SASEGT. For the CDR3, the DNA is TGTGCCAGCAGCGCGGGGGGGGGCACCTACAATGAGCAGTTCTTC. Its protein is CASSAGGGTYNEQFF.

This chain connects TRBV5-5 to TRBJ2-1; D is unresolved. Deletions cut 1 base from V and 1 base from J, with 12 bases between. The CDR3 sequence is 16 residues long. CDR1 is SGHKS and CDR2 is YYEKEE in the germline V gene (reference sequence). CDR3 nucleotide sequence: TGTGCCAGCAGCTTGCTAATGCAACAATCCTACAATGAGCAGTTCTTC. The encoded protein is CASSLLMQQSYNEQFF.

This clonotype has only a few counts. This chain links TRBV7-9 with TRBJ2-7, with no clear D. Looked up from germline, CDR1 is SEHNR and CDR2 is FQNEAQ (reference sequence). V was shortened by 7 bases and J by 0 bases, with 7 bases between the two germline ends. The CDR3 length is 12 residues. The CDR3 loop reads CASMGSSYEQYF. CDR3 DNA: TGTGCCAGCATGGGCAGCTCCTACGAGCAGTACTTC. Full variable domain (missing parts from reference TRBV7-9 and TRBJ2-7): DTGVSQNPRHKITKRGQNVTFRCDPISEHNRLYWYRQTLGQGPEFLTYFQNEAQLEKSRLLSDRFSAERPKGSFSTLEIQRTEQGDSAMYLCASMGSSYEQYFGPGTRLTVT.

The rearrangement joins TRBV21-1 to TRBJ1-5; the table's D call, TRBD1, has no DNA check behind it. TRBV21-1 is annotated as a pseudogene. The CDR3 runs 17 residues. DNA for the CDR3: TGTGCCAGCAGCTCTCGGCCCCAGGGAAGAGGAGTTCAGCCCCAGCATTTT. Its translation is CASSSRPQGRGVQPQHF.

This clonotype was counted only a few times. At one end, the junction sequence differs from germline, possibly due to a read error. CDR3 sequence reads: CASSVRTSGAHQETQYF. The CDR3 nucleotides read TGTGCCAGCAGCGTGCGGACTAGCGGGGCCCACCAGGAGACCCAGTACTTC. The chain uses TRBV7-2 and TRBJ2-5; 12 nucleotides align to TRBD2. This CDR3 is built from 17 residues. The germline V gene has CDR1 SGHTA and CDR2 FQGNSA.

In this sample, this clonotype turned up a few times. V usage is TRBV4-1 and J usage is TRBJ2-7; 7 bases fit TRBD1. The J segment lost 2 bases and the V segment lost 2 bases, leaving 6 bases of the junction unmatched. CDR3 size: 15 residues. Per the germline V gene, CDR1 is MGHRA and CDR2 is YSYEKL. The DNA of the CDR3 is TGCGCCAGCAGCCAATCCCCCGGGACAGCCTACGAGCAGTACTTC. Protein: CASSQSPGTAYEQYF.

The rearrangement uses TRBV12-3 or TRBV12-4 and TRBJ2-1; the D is unclear. V was cut by 5 bases and J by 8 bases, with 13 bases left in between. CDR3 length: 13 amino acids. In nucleotides, the CDR3 is TGTGCCAGCAGTCTCTCCCACCGGGATGAGCAGTTCTTC. Translated: CASSLSHRDEQFF.

This clonotype was seen a handful of times. The J gene is TRBJ2-1, the V gene TRBV20-1, with D perhaps matching TRBD1 (6 bases). The CDR3 contains 16 residues. Germline CDR1 is DFQATT and CDR2 is SNEGSKA (reference sequence). V lost 3 bases and J lost 3, with 18 bases in between. The CDR3 region has the DNA TGCAGTGCTAGGCCCACAGGGACCGAGTTCTACAATGAGCAGTTCTTC. Translated: CSARPTGTEFYNEQFF.

The chain links TRBV11-2 to TRBJ2-1, with 7 bases that match TRBD2. CDR3 length: 16 residues. Per the germline V gene, CDR1 is SGHAT and CDR2 is FQNNGV. The ends lost 1 base at V and 4 bases at J; junction bases unmatched: 7. CDR3 region: CASSLGWGGAYNEQFF. The CDR3 region has the DNA TGTGCCAGCAGCTTAGGTTGGGGGGGAGCGTACAATGAGCAGTTCTTC.

This clonotype appeared a few times. The chain carries TRBV18 and TRBJ2-1, with 11 bases that match TRBD1. Looked up from germline, CDR1 is KGHSH and CDR2 is LQKENI. The CDR3 consists of 15 residues. V shed 3 bases, J shed 6 bases, and the junction held 4 bases outside the gene matches. The CDR3 loop is CASSPSGQGVNEQFF. In DNA, the CDR3 is TGTGCCAGCTCACCGTCGGGACAGGGGGTCAATGAGCAGTTCTTC.

This clonotype was recorded a few times. The chain joins TRBV12-3 or TRBV12-4 to TRBJ2-3; D ambiguous. Trimming cost V 4 bases and J 6 bases, with 8 bases left between them. CDR3 length: 12 amino acids. This CDR3 is CASSYFVDTQYF. The CDR3 region has the DNA TGTGCCAGCAGTTACTTTGTCGATACGCAGTATTTT.

The genes are TRBV12-3 or TRBV12-4 and TRBJ2-3; perhaps TRBD1 as D (6 bases). The CDR3 runs to 17 residues. Trimming shortened V by 6 bases and J by 1 base, and 20 bases separated the two germline ends. The CDR3 loop reads CASRNRDTGSGTDTQYF. As DNA, the CDR3 is TGTGCCAGCAGGAACCGGGACACAGGGTCTGGCACAGATACGCAGTATTTT.

This chain joins TRBV29-1 and TRBJ2-3; D is unresolved. There are 16 residues in the CDR3. Germline CDR1 is SQVTM and CDR2 is ANQGSEA. Trimming left V 2 bases short and J 0 bases short, with 15 bases between. CDR3 sequence: CSVERAEVASTDTQYF. The CDR3 DNA follows: TGCAGCGTTGAAAGGGCAGAAGTTGCTAGCACAGATACGCAGTATTTT.

This clonotype appeared a few times. The chain joins TRBV18 to TRBJ2-3, with D perhaps assigned TRBD1 or TRBD2 (5 bases each). The CDR3 has 16 residues. The germline V and J ends were trimmed by 3 bases and 2 bases, with 15 bases remaining between them. CDR1 KGHSH and CDR2 LQKENI come from the germline V gene. The CDR3, as DNA: TGTGCCAGCTCACCCGGGACCGAGGTCGTCACAGATACGCAGTATTTT. This codes for CASSPGTEVVTDTQYF.